The 4 T cell receptor beta chains below come from one sample, sequenced in a study of glioma-infiltrating T cells. TCR alpha and beta CDR3 regions were amplified from RNA using iRepertoire nested multiplex PCR. TCRdb independently ran MiXCR on the multiplex PCR reads; one entry per CDR3 protein. This sample has about 400,000 distinct CDR3 sequences, with roughly two fifths found just once. Specimen: glioma tissue, nonneoplastic brain tissue, or PBMCs (not recorded which). These receptors were collected from a human donor with low-grade glioma or glioblastoma, undergoing nonglioma brain surgery, or in good health (not recorded which).

This sequence joins TRBV27 and TRBJ2-5; D perhaps matches TRBD1 (6 bases). CDR3 length: 14 residues. Germline V gene sequence: CDR1 MNHEY, CDR2 SMNVEV (reference sequence). Deletions cut 10 bases from V and 3 bases from J, with 18 bases between. Written as DNA, the CDR3 is TGTGCCACCCAGGGGTGGGGAATCGAAGAGACCCAGTACTTC. Translating it yields CATQGWGIEETQYF.

For this clonotype: This may be a read error: a much more frequent sequence differs by one nucleotide. The V call is TRBV28, the J call TRBJ2-3, with 10 nucleotides matching TRBD2. The trim removed 4 bases at V and 0 bases at J, leaving 7 bases unmatched. From germline, CDR1 is MDHEN and CDR2 SYDVKM. The CDR3 sequence is 17 residues long. Written as DNA, the CDR3 is TGTGCCAGCAGTTCGTTCGGACTAGCGGAGAGCACAGATACGCAGTATTTT. It specifies CASSSFGLAESTDTQYF. Full variable domain (missing parts from reference TRBV28 and TRBJ2-3): DVKVTQSSRYLVKRTGEKVFLECVQDMDHENMFWYRQDPGLGLRLIYFSYDVKMKEKGDIPEGYSVSREKKERFSLILESASTNQTSMYLCASSSFGLAESTDTQYFGPGTRLTVL.

Concerning this clonotype: A single base separates this from a much larger clone, so it may be a read error. This chain uses TRBV20-1 with TRBJ1-2; D gene unclear. Deletions cut 3 bases from V and 4 bases from J, with 15 bases between. The germline gives CDR1 DFQATT, CDR2 SNEGSKA (reference sequence). The CDR3 loop spans 14 amino acids. CDR3 coding DNA: TGCAGTGCTAGTAGTCCGTCGTGGCCCTATGGCTACACCTTC. Encoded protein: CSASSPSWPYGYTF.

The CDR3 DNA reads as TGTGCCAGCAGTCTCCAGAAGATCTCCTACGAGCAGTACTTC. It encodes CASSLQKISYEQYF. The chain links TRBV28 to TRBJ2-7; the D is unclear. This CDR3 region has 14 residues. The germline V and J ends were trimmed by 5 bases and 0 bases, with 11 bases remaining between them. The germline V gene has CDR1 MDHEN and CDR2 SYDVKM.